This record looks at one T cell receptor beta chain sequence and its context. Its antigen is undetermined. This CDR3 contains 14 residues. V lost 3 bases and J lost 3, with 6 bases in between. Per germline, CDR1 LNHDA and CDR2 SQIVND (reference sequence). The sample is drawn from a study of cytomegalovirus exposure and HLA in healthy donors. General study results and limits: A later analysis linked a missense DCLRE1C variant to TCR beta V- and J-gene trimming.

The PCR made use of 60 Vbeta and 13 Jbeta primers. Original data processing: Unique TCR beta chains numbered approximately 80 million in a later analysis, with some 9.9 million shared. Profiling relied on immunoSEQ multiplex PCR, and the TCRdb table lists in-frame clones only, not all of them. V and J calls and clone size follow that table, whereas D and trimming were derived from the DNA. The repertoire consists of 120,000 or so clones, with roughly 70% occurring once and the leading ten covering approximately 3.5%. Sequencing used PBMCs. This TCR was recovered from a man in his thirties or forties in good health and CMV-seronegative. The chain is built from TRBV19 and TRBJ1-6; no definite D call. Here the CDR3 reads CASSMARYNSPLHF. CDR3 in DNA: TGTGCCAGTAGTATGGCACGCTATAATTCACCCCTCCACTTT.